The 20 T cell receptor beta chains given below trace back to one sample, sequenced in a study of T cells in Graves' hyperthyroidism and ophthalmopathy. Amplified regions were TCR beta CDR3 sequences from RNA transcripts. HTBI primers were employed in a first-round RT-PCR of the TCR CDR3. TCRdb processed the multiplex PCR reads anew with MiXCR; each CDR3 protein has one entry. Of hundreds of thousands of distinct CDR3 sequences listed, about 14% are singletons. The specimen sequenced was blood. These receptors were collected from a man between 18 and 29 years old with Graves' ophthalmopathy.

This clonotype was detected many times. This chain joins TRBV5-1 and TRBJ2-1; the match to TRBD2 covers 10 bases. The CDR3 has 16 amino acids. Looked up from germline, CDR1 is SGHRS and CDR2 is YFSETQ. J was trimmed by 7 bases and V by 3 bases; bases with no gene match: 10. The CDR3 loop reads CASSSYPSGSQNEQFF. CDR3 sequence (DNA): TGCGCCAGCAGCTCCTATCCTAGCGGGAGTCAGAATGAGCAGTTCTTC.

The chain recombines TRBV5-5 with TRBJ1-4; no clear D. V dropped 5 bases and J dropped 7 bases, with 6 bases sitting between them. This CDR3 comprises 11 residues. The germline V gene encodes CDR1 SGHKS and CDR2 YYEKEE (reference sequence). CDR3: CASSFFEKLFF. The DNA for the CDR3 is TGTGCCAGCAGTTTTTTTGAAAAACTGTTTTTT.

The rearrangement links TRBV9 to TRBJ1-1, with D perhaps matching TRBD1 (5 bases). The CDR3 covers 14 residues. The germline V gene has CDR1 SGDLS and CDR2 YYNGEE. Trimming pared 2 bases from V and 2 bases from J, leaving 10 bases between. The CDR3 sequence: CASSVGQFNTEAFF. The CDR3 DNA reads TGTGCCAGCAGCGTGGGGCAGTTTAACACTGAAGCTTTCTTT.

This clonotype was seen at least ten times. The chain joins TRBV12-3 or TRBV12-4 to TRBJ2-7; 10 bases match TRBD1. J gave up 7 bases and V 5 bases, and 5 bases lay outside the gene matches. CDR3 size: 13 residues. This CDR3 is CASSRQGAGEQYF. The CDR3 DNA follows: TGTGCCAGCAGTCGACAGGGGGCAGGAGAGCAGTACTTC.

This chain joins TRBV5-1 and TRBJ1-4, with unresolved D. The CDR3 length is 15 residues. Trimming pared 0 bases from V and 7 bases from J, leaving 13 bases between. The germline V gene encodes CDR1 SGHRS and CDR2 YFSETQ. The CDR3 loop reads CASSLALGISEKLFF. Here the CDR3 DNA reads TGCGCCAGCAGCTTGGCCCTAGGGATCAGTGAAAAACTGTTTTTT.

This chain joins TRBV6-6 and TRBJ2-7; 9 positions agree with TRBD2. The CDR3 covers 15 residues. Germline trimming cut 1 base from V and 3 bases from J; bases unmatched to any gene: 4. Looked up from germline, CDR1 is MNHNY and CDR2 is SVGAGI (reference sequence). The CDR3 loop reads CASSYLAGVNYEQYF. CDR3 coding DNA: TGTGCCAGCAGTTACTTAGCGGGAGTTAACTACGAGCAGTACTTC.

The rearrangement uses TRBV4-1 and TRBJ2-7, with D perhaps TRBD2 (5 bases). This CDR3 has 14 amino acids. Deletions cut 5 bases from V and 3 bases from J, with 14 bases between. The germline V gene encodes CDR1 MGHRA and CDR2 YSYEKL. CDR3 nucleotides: TGCGCCAGCAGCGGAAGAGAGGGAAACTACGAGCAGTACTTC. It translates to CASSGREGNYEQYF.

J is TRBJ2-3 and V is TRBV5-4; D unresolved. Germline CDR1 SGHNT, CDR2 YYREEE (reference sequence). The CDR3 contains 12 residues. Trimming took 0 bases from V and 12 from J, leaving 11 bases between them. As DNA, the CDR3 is TGTGCCAGCAGCTTGGACAGCCTTATCCAGTATTTT. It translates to CASSLDSLIQYF.

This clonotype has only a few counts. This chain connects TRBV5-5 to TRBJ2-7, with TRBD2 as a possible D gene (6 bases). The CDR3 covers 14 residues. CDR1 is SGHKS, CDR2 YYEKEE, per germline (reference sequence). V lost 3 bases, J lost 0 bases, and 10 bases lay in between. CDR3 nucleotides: TGTGCCAGCAGCTCCGGGAGCTCCTCCTACGAGCAGTACTTC. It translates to CASSSGSSSYEQYF.

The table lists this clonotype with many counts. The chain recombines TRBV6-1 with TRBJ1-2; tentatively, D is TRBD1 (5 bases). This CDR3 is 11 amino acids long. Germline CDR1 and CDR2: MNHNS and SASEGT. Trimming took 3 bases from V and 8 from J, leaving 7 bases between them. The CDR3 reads CASSDTGGYTF. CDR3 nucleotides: TGTGCCAGCAGTGACACAGGCGGCTACACCTTC.

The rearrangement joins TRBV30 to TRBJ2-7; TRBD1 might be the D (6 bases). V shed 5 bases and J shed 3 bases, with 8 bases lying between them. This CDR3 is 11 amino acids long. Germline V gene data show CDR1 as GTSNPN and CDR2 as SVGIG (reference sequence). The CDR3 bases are TGTGCCTGGGGGACAATCTACGAGCAGTACTTC. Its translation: CAWGTIYEQYF.

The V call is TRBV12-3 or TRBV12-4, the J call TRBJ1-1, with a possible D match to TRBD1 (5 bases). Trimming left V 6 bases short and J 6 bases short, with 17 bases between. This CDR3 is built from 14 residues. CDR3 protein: CASSDFFRAAEAFF. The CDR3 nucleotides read TGTGCCAGCAGCGATTTTTTCAGGGCGGCTGAAGCTTTCTTT.

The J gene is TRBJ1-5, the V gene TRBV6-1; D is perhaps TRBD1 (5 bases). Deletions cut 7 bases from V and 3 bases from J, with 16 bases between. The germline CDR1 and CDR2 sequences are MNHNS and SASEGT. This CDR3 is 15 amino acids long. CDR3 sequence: CASNPGRVPNQPQHF. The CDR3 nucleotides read TGTGCCAGCAATCCGGGCAGGGTCCCCAATCAGCCCCAGCATTTT.

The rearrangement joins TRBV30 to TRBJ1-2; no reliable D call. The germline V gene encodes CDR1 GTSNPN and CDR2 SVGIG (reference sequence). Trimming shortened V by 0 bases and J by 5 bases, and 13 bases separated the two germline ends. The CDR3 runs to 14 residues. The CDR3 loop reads CAWSVGISAYGYTF. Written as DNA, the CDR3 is TGTGCCTGGAGTGTAGGGATCAGCGCGTATGGCTACACCTTC.

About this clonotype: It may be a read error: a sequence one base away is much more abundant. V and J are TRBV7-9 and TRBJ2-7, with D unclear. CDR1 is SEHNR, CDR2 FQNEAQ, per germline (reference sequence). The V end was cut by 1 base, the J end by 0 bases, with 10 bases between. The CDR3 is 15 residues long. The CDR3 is CASSLGLKSSYEQYF. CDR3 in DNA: TGTGCCAGCAGCTTAGGACTCAAGAGCTCCTACGAGCAGTACTTC.

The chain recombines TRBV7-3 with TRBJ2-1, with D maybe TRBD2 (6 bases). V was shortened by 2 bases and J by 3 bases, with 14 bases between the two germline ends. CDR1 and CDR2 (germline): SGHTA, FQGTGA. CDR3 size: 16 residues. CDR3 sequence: CASSLVRDGGYNEQFF. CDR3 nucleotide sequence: TGTGCCAGCAGCTTAGTGCGGGATGGCGGCTACAATGAGCAGTTCTTC.

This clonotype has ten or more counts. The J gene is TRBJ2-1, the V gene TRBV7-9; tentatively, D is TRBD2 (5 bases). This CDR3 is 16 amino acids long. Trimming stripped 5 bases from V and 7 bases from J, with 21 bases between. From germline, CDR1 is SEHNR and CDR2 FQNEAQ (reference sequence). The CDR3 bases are TGTGCCAGCAGCGCGGCTATTATGGGAGAGCAGAATGAGCAGTTCTTC. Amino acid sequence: CASSAAIMGEQNEQFF.

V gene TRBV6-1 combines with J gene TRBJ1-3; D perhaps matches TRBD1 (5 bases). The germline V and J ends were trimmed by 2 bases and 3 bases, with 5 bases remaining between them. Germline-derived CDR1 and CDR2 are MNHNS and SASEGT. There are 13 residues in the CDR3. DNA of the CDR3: TGTGCCAGCAGTGAACAGGGTGGAAACACCATATATTTT. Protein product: CASSEQGGNTIYF.

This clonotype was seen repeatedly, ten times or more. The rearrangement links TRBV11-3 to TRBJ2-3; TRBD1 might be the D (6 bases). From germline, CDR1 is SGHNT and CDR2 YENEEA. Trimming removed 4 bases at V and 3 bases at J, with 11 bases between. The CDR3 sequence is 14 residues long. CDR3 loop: CASSSQGETDTQYF. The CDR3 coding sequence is TGTGCCAGCAGCTCACAGGGTGAGACAGATACGCAGTATTTT.

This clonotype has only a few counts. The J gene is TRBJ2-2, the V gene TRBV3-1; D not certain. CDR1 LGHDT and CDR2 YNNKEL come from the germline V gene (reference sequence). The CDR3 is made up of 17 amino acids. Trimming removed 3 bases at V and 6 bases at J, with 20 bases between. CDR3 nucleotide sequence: TGTGCCAGCAGCCACAAGGCCCCCACCCACGGGTCCGGGGAGCTGTTTTTT. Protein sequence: CASSHKAPTHGSGELFF.